This T cell receptor beta chain derives from a study of siplizumab effects on memory and regulatory T cells. Study observations and caveats: To unstimulated subsets, only a minor fraction of alloreactive clones could be mapped. No assignable naive or memory phenotype existed for roughly 80-97% of proliferating CD4+ or CD8+ clones. The study found that siplizumab significantly reduced alloreactive sequences traceable to unstimulated CD4+ memory cells. Apparently more diverse than memory cells, naive T cells also seemed major alloresponse contributors.

This CDR3 spans 17 amino acids. Germline V gene data show CDR1 as SGHTA and CDR2 as FQGNSA. Trimming removed 1 base from V and 2 bases from J; junction bases left unmatched: 3. Worth noting for this clone: Its target is not known.

Profiling relied on immunoSEQ multiplex PCR, and the TCRdb table lists in-frame clones only, not all of them. The table records around 68,000 clones, 88% of them present only once. The rearrangement links TRBV7-2 to TRBJ2-2, with 11 bases matching TRBD2. This receptor was identified in a human donor in good health. The sequencing input was Tregs sorted from blood. In DNA form, the CDR3 reads TGTGCCAGCAGCTTAGTGGGACTAGCGGTTAACACCGGGGAGCTGTTTTTT. Encoded protein: CASSLVGLAVNTGELFF.